The 21 T cell receptor beta chains given below trace back to one sample, sequenced in a study of OX40 agonist ivuxolimab in advanced cancers. Data came from immunoSEQ multiplex PCR; TCRdb stores just in-frame clones and leaves some out. The sample has 55,000 to 70,000 clones; over 75% are singletons. The specimen comprised CD4+ or CD8+ T cells sorted from blood, sampled in a trial of the OX40 agonist ivuxolimab. Source of these receptors: an adult with an advanced solid tumor such as melanoma, head and neck, liver or kidney cancer.

This chain connects TRBV7-2 to TRBJ1-1, with D unclear. V was pared by 3 bases and J by 2 bases, with 16 bases between. There are 16 residues in the CDR3. CDR1 and CDR2 (germline): SGHTA, FQGNSA. The CDR3 sequence: CASSFPGGRINTEAFF. DNA for the CDR3: TGTGCCAGCAGCTTCCCCGGAGGCCGGATCAACACTGAAGCTTTCTTT.

The V and J genes are TRBV5-1 and TRBJ1-1, with D possibly being TRBD1 (5 bases). V was clipped by 2 bases and J by 6 bases, with 14 bases between them. CDR1 and CDR2 from the germline V gene are SGHRS and YFSETQ. This CDR3 is 14 amino acids long. CDR3 loop: CASSFGEGFPEAFF. As DNA, the CDR3 is TGCGCCAGCAGCTTTGGAGAGGGGTTCCCTGAAGCTTTCTTT.

The rearrangement links TRBV7-2 to TRBJ2-6, with D uncertain. Germline V lookup: CDR1 SGHTA, CDR2 FQGNSA. CDR3 length: 14 residues. Trimming removed 5 bases at V and 4 bases at J, with 9 bases between. The CDR3 nucleotides read TGTGCCAGCAGCACCCTAGTGGGGGCCAACGTCCTGACTTTC. Translating gives CASSTLVGANVLTF.

The chain couples TRBV10-3 to TRBJ2-2, with D tentatively TRBD1 (6 bases). V lost 11 bases and J lost 4, with 14 bases in between. Germline CDR1 and CDR2: ENHRY and SYGVKD. The CDR3 covers 13 residues. CDR3: CASQGVSTGELFF. As DNA, the CDR3 is TGTGCCTCACAGGGAGTAAGCACCGGGGAGCTGTTTTTT.

The DNA for the CDR3 is TGTGCCAGCAGTCCTACAGGGGCGCCCTCCTACGAGCAGTACTTC. This codes for CASSPTGAPSYEQYF. The rearrangement joins TRBV28 to TRBJ2-7; 7 bases are a match to TRBD1. This CDR3 region has 15 residues. CDR1 is MDHEN, CDR2 SYDVKM, per germline. J was trimmed by 0 bases and V by 5 bases; bases with no gene match: 7. Together with reference TRBV28 and TRBJ2-7, the CDR3 gives the full variable domain: DVKVTQSSRYLVKRTGEKVFLECVQDMDHENMFWYRQDPGLGLRLIYFSYDVKMKEKGDIPEGYSVSREKKERFSLILESASTNQTSMYLCASSPTGAPSYEQYFGPGTRLTVT.

The V gene is TRBV27, the J gene TRBJ2-7; 7 bases agree with TRBD1. The CDR3 is 15 residues long. Germline V gene sequence: CDR1 MNHEY, CDR2 SMNVEV (reference sequence). Trimming removed 4 bases from V and 3 bases from J; junction bases left unmatched: 9. CDR3 loop: CASSSRRQGSYEQYF. CDR3 coding DNA: TGTGCCAGCAGTTCCCGCCGACAGGGTAGCTACGAGCAGTACTTC.

The chain joins TRBV7-8 to TRBJ1-3; tentatively, D is TRBD1 (5 bases). V was clipped by 4 bases and J by 4 bases, with 23 bases between them. Germline V CDR1 and CDR2: SGHVS, FQNEAQ. The CDR3 extends over 18 amino acids. In nucleotides, the CDR3 is TGTGCCAGCAGCTCCCGACCCGGGACGCTCGCATCAGGAAACACCATATATTTT. Residues: CASSSRPGTLASGNTIYF.

The chain recombines TRBV28 with TRBJ2-2; D is uncertain. The CDR3 length is 13 residues. V lost 9 bases and J 4 bases, leaving 12 bases between the germline ends. From germline, CDR1 is MDHEN and CDR2 SYDVKM. Here the CDR3 DNA reads TGTGCCAGTACGTTTGGTGGCACCGGGGAGCTGTTTTTT. It specifies CASTFGGTGELFF.

The chain joins TRBV5-3 to TRBJ2-3; 14 bases map to TRBD2. TRBV5-3 is sorted into the ORF group, with uncertain function. The CDR3 extends over 15 amino acids. Unmatched junction bases numbered 2, after V lost 4 bases and J lost 4 bases. Written as DNA, the CDR3 is TGTGCCAGAAGCCCGGGACTAGCGGGGGCAGATACGCAGTATTTT. Its protein is CARSPGLAGADTQYF.

The chain links TRBV4-2 to TRBJ2-3; D is unclear. Germline CDR1 LGHNA, CDR2 YNFKEQ. The germline V and J ends were trimmed by 0 bases and 2 bases, with 9 bases remaining between them. The CDR3 runs to 15 residues. The CDR3 loop reads CASSQDLLNTDTQYF. The CDR3 coding sequence is TGTGCCAGCAGCCAAGATTTACTGAACACAGATACGCAGTATTTT.

V and J are TRBV10-3 and TRBJ1-6; maybe TRBD1 (5 bases). V lost 6 bases, J lost 3 bases, and 9 bases lay in between. The CDR3 has 14 amino acids. Germline CDR1 ENHRY, CDR2 SYGVKD. CDR3 in amino acids: CAISPTDYNSPLHF. In DNA, the CDR3 is TGTGCCATCAGCCCGACAGACTATAATTCACCCCTCCACTTT.

V and J are TRBV30 and TRBJ2-5; 7 bases agree with TRBD1. V lost 0 bases and J lost 1; bases outside the gene matches: 5. There are 15 residues in the CDR3. Germline loops: CDR1 GTSNPN, CDR2 SVGIG (reference sequence). CDR3 DNA sequence: TGTGCCTGGAGTGTAGGGGGCAGGTCCCAAGAGACCCAGTACTTC. Translating gives CAWSVGGRSQETQYF.

The rearrangement links TRBV7-3 to TRBJ1-1, with D possibly TRBD1 on 6 matching bases. This CDR3 has 13 residues. Germline V gene sequence: CDR1 SGHTA, CDR2 FQGTGA. Trimming shortened V by 5 bases and J by 4 bases, and 11 bases separated the two germline ends. The CDR3 protein is CASSHRGATEAFF. In nucleotides, the CDR3 is TGTGCCAGCAGCCACCGGGGGGCCACTGAAGCTTTCTTT.

V usage is TRBV2 and J usage is TRBJ2-2; the D is unclear. CDR3 size: 12 residues. CDR1 is SNHLY and CDR2 is FYNNEI in the germline V gene. V dropped 6 bases and J dropped 6 bases, with 8 bases sitting between them. CDR3 in amino acids: CASRLLAGELFF. CDR3 nucleotide sequence: TGTGCCAGCAGGCTATTAGCCGGGGAGCTGTTTTTT.

The gene calls are TRBV7-2 and TRBJ1-6; D gene ambiguous. The V gene's germline CDR1 is SGHTA and CDR2 FQGNSA. Trimming pared 5 bases from V and 4 bases from J, leaving 9 bases between. The CDR3 runs to 14 residues. The CDR3 is CASSLRRYNSPLHF. CDR3 in DNA: TGTGCCAGCAGCCTTCGTCGGTATAATTCACCCCTCCACTTT.

The V and J genes are TRBV5-5 and TRBJ1-5; no clear D gene. Germline CDR1 and CDR2: SGHKS and YYEKEE (reference sequence). The CDR3 length is 14 residues. The ends were cut back, 4 bases at V and 3 bases at J, with 11 bases in the middle. This CDR3 reads CASSRLSNNQPQHF. The CDR3, as DNA: TGTGCCAGCAGCAGACTCAGTAACAATCAGCCCCAGCATTTT.

The V and J genes are TRBV6-1 and TRBJ2-7; TRBD2 matches 7 bases. The length of the CDR3 is 13 residues. From germline, CDR1 is MNHNS and CDR2 SASEGT. After removal of 6 bases from V and 0 bases from J, the junction contained 2 bases not matched to a gene. CDR3 protein: CASRKRDSYEQYF. The CDR3, as DNA: TGTGCCAGCAGGAAGCGGGACTCCTACGAGCAGTACTTC.

The chain employs TRBV18 and TRBJ2-7; D call uncertain. The V end lost 4 bases, the J end lost 5 bases, and 15 bases lay between the germline ends. Germline values: CDR1 KGHSH, CDR2 LQKENI. The CDR3 runs 14 residues. The CDR3 here is CASSRSGLRNEQYF. CDR3 nucleotides: TGTGCCAGCTCACGCTCCGGCCTACGGAACGAGCAGTACTTC.

This clone was counted only a few times. The chain carries TRBV11-2 and TRBJ1-1; possible D gene TRBD1, 6 bases. V was cut by 5 bases and J by 8 bases, with 18 bases left in between. The CDR3 is 14 residues long. Per germline, CDR1 SGHAT and CDR2 FQNNGV. CDR3 loop: CASSPQTGRHEAFF. The CDR3 DNA is TGTGCCAGCAGCCCCCAGACAGGCCGCCACGAAGCTTTCTTT.

This rearrangement joins TRBV28 to TRBJ1-1, with D possibly being TRBD1 (6 bases). Germline V lookup: CDR1 MDHEN, CDR2 SYDVKM. The CDR3 extends over 15 amino acids. The V end lost 6 bases, the J end lost 1 base, and 15 bases lay between the germline ends. The CDR3 reads CASRTQGRRNTEAFF. The CDR3 region has the DNA TGTGCCAGCAGAACACAGGGCCGGCGGAACACTGAAGCTTTCTTT. Based on the CDR3 plus reference TRBV28 and TRBJ1-1, the full variable domain is DVKVTQSSRYLVKRTGEKVFLECVQDMDHENMFWYRQDPGLGLRLIYFSYDVKMKEKGDIPEGYSVSREKKERFSLILESASTNQTSMYLCASRTQGRRNTEAFFGQGTRLTVV.

This sequence joins TRBV20-1 and TRBJ1-2; no clear D. V lost 3 bases, J lost 8 bases, and 10 bases lay in between. Germline V gene sequence: CDR1 DFQATT, CDR2 SNEGSKA (reference sequence). The length of the CDR3 is 11 residues. The CDR3 is CSARVVRGYTF. The CDR3 DNA reads as TGCAGTGCTAGGGTGGTCCGAGGCTACACCTTC.